The 15 T cell receptor beta chains listed next were all sequenced from one sample in a study of cytomegalovirus exposure and HLA in healthy donors. The PCR contained 60 Vbeta and 13 Jbeta primers. Clones were read by immunoSEQ multiplex PCR, and TCRdb kept only the in-frame ones, dropping some. The table shows about 200,000 clones, with 70% to 90% occurring only once. The sample comprised PBMCs. The receptors shown here come from a man aged 25-40 years in good health and CMV-seronegative.

The V gene is TRBV6-5, the J gene TRBJ2-7; 7 bases map to TRBD1. The CDR3 consists of 14 residues. Germline-derived CDR1 and CDR2 are MNHEY and SVGAGI. V dropped 0 bases and J dropped 6; count of bases not matched to a gene: 5. The CDR3 DNA reads TGTGCCAGCAGTTACTCGGAGGACAGGACCGAGCAGTACTTC. Translating it yields CASSYSEDRTEQYF.

There are a few counts of this clone. The J gene is TRBJ2-5, the V gene TRBV29-1; D is undetermined. Per the germline V gene, CDR1 is SQVTM and CDR2 is ANQGSEA. Trimming cost V 5 bases and J 0 bases, with 4 bases left between them. This CDR3 is built from 11 residues. CDR3 sequence: CSVTDQETQYF. In DNA form, the CDR3 reads TGCAGCGTTACAGACCAAGAGACCCAGTACTTC. Based on the CDR3 plus reference TRBV29-1 and TRBJ2-5, the full variable domain is SAVISQKPSRDICQRGTSLTIQCQVDSQVTMMFWYRQQPGQSLTLIATANQGSEATYESGFVIDKFPISRPNLTFSTLTVSNMSPEDSSIYLCSVTDQETQYFGPGTRLLVL.

This clone was counted a few times. The chain combines TRBV11-3 with TRBJ2-3; TRBD2 might be the D (5 bases). Per germline, CDR1 SGHNT and CDR2 YENEEA. V lost 3 bases and J lost 3, with 7 bases in between. The CDR3 covers 13 residues. As DNA, the CDR3 is TGTGCCAGCAGCTTGGGCGGGACAGATACGCAGTATTTT. This gives the protein CASSLGGTDTQYF.

V gene TRBV28 combines with J gene TRBJ1-5, with 9 bases lining up with TRBD1. Germline loops: CDR1 MDHEN, CDR2 SYDVKM. V lost 6 bases and J lost 6; bases outside the gene matches: 3. The CDR3 loop spans 13 amino acids. The CDR3, as DNA: TGTGCCAGCAGGGGGGACAGGGCTCAGCCCCAGCATTTT. Translated: CASRGDRAQPQHF.

CDR3 region: CAIASGRDSGNTIYF. Written as DNA, the CDR3 is TGTGCCATCGCCTCCGGGAGGGATTCCGGAAACACCATATATTTT. This rearrangement joins TRBV10-3 to TRBJ1-3; D gene uncertain. V was pared by 8 bases and J by 4 bases, with 18 bases between. Germline loops: CDR1 ENHRY, CDR2 SYGVKD. The CDR3 contains 15 residues.

The chain joins TRBV5-6 to TRBJ2-3; D is unresolved. The CDR3 is 14 residues long. Trimming left V 0 bases short and J 4 bases short, with 9 bases between. The germline CDR1 and CDR2 sequences are SGHDT and YYEEEE. The CDR3 reads CASSLGLRPDTQYF. CDR3 sequence (DNA): TGTGCCAGCAGCTTGGGACTTCGACCAGATACGCAGTATTTT.

This sequence joins TRBV6-1 and TRBJ1-6; possible D gene TRBD1, 6 bases. V lost 4 bases and J lost 3, with 16 bases in between. The CDR3 length is 17 residues. CDR1 is MNHNS and CDR2 is SASEGT in the germline V gene. The CDR3 is CASSGLTQGFYNSPLHF. CDR3 nucleotide sequence: TGTGCCAGCAGTGGGTTAACACAGGGATTCTATAATTCACCCCTCCACTTT.

The V gene is TRBV5-5, the J gene TRBJ1-3; D possibly corresponds to TRBD1 (5 bases). Germline assignment: CDR1 SGHKS and CDR2 YYEKEE (reference sequence). The V end lost 0 bases, the J end lost 0 bases, and 7 bases lay between the germline ends. This CDR3 is built from 15 residues. CDR3 bases: TGTGCCAGCAGCTTGGCCGGGGGCTCTGGAAACACCATATATTTT. Protein sequence: CASSLAGGSGNTIYF.

Worth noting for this clone: At one end the junction does not follow the germline gene, possibly because of a read error. This sequence joins TRBV5-1 and TRBJ2-6, with a possible D match to TRBD1 (5 bases). CDR3 size: 15 residues. Germline loops: CDR1 SGHRS, CDR2 YFSETQ. CDR3 region: CASSWGSAGASVLTF. The CDR3 DNA reads TGCGCCAGCAGTTGGGGATCCGCTGGGGCCAGCGTCCTGACTTTC.

Turning to this clone: An end of the junction differs from the germline gene, which may be a read error. The chain combines TRBV4-1 with TRBJ1-5, with D perhaps TRBD1 (6 bases). The CDR3 runs 15 residues. Germline V gene data show CDR1 as MGHRA and CDR2 as YSYEKL. The CDR3 coding sequence is TGTGCCAGCAGCCAAGATCCTACAGGGAACAAGCCCCAGCATTTT. This translates into CASSQDPTGNKPQHF.

The chain recombines TRBV6-1 with TRBJ1-6, with D unclear. The CDR3 runs 18 residues. V was shortened by 4 bases and J by 0 bases, with 16 bases between the two germline ends. Germline CDR1 MNHNS, CDR2 SASEGT. CDR3 in amino acids: CASSVSGPGSSYNSPLHF. CDR3 in DNA: TGTGCCAGCAGTGTCTCCGGGCCGGGGAGCTCCTATAATTCACCCCTCCACTTT.

This clone was seen a few times. The chain joins TRBV7-2 to TRBJ2-7; 7 positions agree with TRBD2. CDR1 is SGHTA and CDR2 is FQGNSA in the germline V gene. The CDR3 spans 16 residues. Trimming removed 6 bases from V and 4 bases from J; junction bases left unmatched: 15. The CDR3 reads CASSLKGRASGYEQYF. For the CDR3, the DNA is TGTGCCAGCAGTCTAAAGGGACGGGCTAGCGGATACGAGCAGTACTTC.

The genes are TRBV2 and TRBJ2-7; no firm D call. CDR3 length: 12 amino acids. The germline CDR1 and CDR2 sequences are SNHLY and FYNNEI. Trimming stripped 5 bases from V and 3 bases from J, with 8 bases between. CDR3 sequence: CASSLNNYEQYF. CDR3 DNA: TGTGCCAGCAGTTTGAACAACTACGAGCAGTACTTC.

The J gene is TRBJ2-1, the V gene TRBV15; the match to TRBD2 covers 8 bases. This CDR3 is built from 13 residues. J was trimmed by 12 bases and V by 0 bases; bases with no gene match: 4. Germline-derived CDR1 and CDR2 are LNHNV and YYDKDF (reference sequence). The CDR3 DNA follows: TGTGCCACCAGCAGAGACGCTGCGGGGGGGCAGTTCTTC. It codes for CATSRDAAGGQFF.

The rearrangement joins TRBV2 to TRBJ2-2, with D perhaps matching TRBD2 (6 bases). The CDR3 has 14 residues. The ends were cut back, 8 bases at V and 5 bases at J, with 15 bases in the middle. Looked up from germline, CDR1 is SNHLY and CDR2 is FYNNEI. The CDR3 nucleotides read TGTGCCAGCGCCGGGGACTTAGTTACCGGGGAGCTGTTTTTT. Its translation is CASAGDLVTGELFF.